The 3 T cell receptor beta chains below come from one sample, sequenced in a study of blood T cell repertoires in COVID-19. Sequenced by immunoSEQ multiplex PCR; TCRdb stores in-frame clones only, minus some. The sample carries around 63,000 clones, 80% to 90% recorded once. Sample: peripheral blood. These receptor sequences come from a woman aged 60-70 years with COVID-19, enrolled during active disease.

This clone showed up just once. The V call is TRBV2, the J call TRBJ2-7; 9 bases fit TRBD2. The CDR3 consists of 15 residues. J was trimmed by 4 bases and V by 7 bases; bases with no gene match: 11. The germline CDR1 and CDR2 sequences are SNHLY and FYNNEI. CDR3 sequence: CASKPYSGGNYEQYF. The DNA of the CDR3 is TGTGCCAGCAAACCCTATAGCGGGGGAAATTACGAGCAGTACTTC.

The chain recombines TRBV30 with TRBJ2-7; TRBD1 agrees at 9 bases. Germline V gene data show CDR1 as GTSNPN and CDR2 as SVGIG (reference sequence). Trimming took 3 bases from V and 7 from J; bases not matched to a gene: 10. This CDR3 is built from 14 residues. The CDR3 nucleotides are TGTGCCTGGAGGACTACAGGGGGCGCGGATGAGCAGTACTTC. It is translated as CAWRTTGGADEQYF.

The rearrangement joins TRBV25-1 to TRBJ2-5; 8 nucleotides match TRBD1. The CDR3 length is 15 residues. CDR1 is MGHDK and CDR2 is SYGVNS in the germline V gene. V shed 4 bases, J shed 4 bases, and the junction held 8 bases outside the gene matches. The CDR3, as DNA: TGTGCCAGCAGTGGGGTACAGGGGGAACGAGAGACCCAGTACTTC. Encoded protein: CASSGVQGERETQYF. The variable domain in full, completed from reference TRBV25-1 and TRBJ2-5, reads EADIYQTPRYLVIGTGKKITLECSQTMGHDKMYWYQQDPGMELHLIHYSYGVNSTEKGDLSSESTVSRIRTEHFPLTLESARPSHTSQYLCASSGVQGERETQYFGPGTRLLVL.